This is a list of T cell receptor beta chains from one sample in a study of blood T cells in healthy people across ages. A single record per CDR3 protein comes from TCRdb applying MiXCR to the 5' RACE reads. In the table there are fewer than 750,000 distinct CDR3 sequences, 40% to 55% of which are singletons. Sequenced material: blood. The receptors stem from an older man in good health. CDR3s include the opening cysteine and the closing phenylalanine or tryptophan. D genes are given only for firm matches. The size entry is marked missing in some rows and otherwise reads once, few, many or a size class.

V gene: TRBV6-6
clone size: few
D gene: TRBD2
J gene: TRBJ2-5
CDR3 DNA: TGTGCCAGCAGCCGACCGGGAGGGCACAATGAGCAGTACTTC
CDR3 protein: CASSRPGGHNEQYF

V gene: TRBV20-1
clone size: once
D gene: .
J gene: TRBJ2-7
CDR3 DNA: TGCAGTGCTAGACGGCCGGGGCAAGGGGACGAGCAGTACTTC
CDR3 protein: CSARRPGQGDEQYF

V gene: TRBV29-1
clone size: few
D gene: .
J gene: TRBJ2-6
CDR3 DNA: TGCAGCGTTGGGCCCGACCCAGTAGCTGGGGCCAACGTCCTGACTTTC
CDR3 protein: CSVGPDPVAGANVLTF

V gene: TRBV9
clone size: few
D gene: .
J gene: TRBJ1-2
CDR3 DNA: TGTGCCAGCAGCGTAGAAGTCCGGGAGTCCTATGGCTACACCTTC
CDR3 protein: CASSVEVRESYGYTF

V gene: TRBV20-1
clone size: .
D gene: .
J gene: TRBJ2-5
CDR3 DNA: TGCAGTGTTGCGGAAGAAGAGACCCAGTACTTC
CDR3 protein: CSVAEEETQYF

V gene: TRBV28
clone size: .
D gene: .
J gene: TRBJ2-7
CDR3 DNA: TGTGCCAGCAGTTTACTGGGGCCCCCCTACGAGCAGTACTTC
CDR3 protein: CASSLLGPPYEQYF

V gene: TRBV18
clone size: .
D gene: .
J gene: TRBJ2-5
CDR3 DNA: TGTGCCAGCTCACCCAACCCGCAGGGCCAAGAGACCCAGTACTTC
CDR3 protein: CASSPNPQGQETQYF

V gene: TRBV20-1
clone size: few
D gene: TRBD2
J gene: TRBJ2-1
CDR3 DNA: TGCAGTGCTAACCCCCGGGGGGATGAGCAGTTCTTC
CDR3 protein: CSANPRGDEQFF

V gene: TRBV3-1
clone size: few
D gene: TRBD1
J gene: TRBJ2-7
CDR3 DNA: TGTGCCAGCAGCCATCCCGACAGGGCTGGGGAGCAGTACTTC
CDR3 protein: CASSHPDRAGEQYF

V gene: TRBV4-1
clone size: .
D gene: .
J gene: TRBJ2-1
CDR3 DNA: TGCGCCAGCAGCCATCAACATCATAGGGGCCGCTACAATGAGCAGTTCTTC
CDR3 protein: CASSHQHHRGRYNEQFF

V gene: TRBV28
clone size: few
D gene: TRBD1
J gene: TRBJ1-1
CDR3 DNA: TGTGCCAGCAGACAACAGGGGGCGAACACTGAAGCTTTCTTT
CDR3 protein: CASRQQGANTEAFF

V gene: TRBV28
clone size: once
D gene: .
J gene: TRBJ2-1
CDR3 DNA: TGTACCAGCAGTTACACCTCCCACAATGAGCAGTTCTTC
CDR3 protein: CTSSYTSHNEQFF

V gene: TRBV18
clone size: .
D gene: .
J gene: TRBJ2-7
CDR3 DNA: TGTGCCAGCTCACGAGGGGTCACCTACGAGCAGTACTTC
CDR3 protein: CASSRGVTYEQYF